Listed below are T cell receptor beta chains from one sample, sequenced in a study of PD-1 blockade in classical Hodgkin lymphoma. Clones were sequenced by immunoSEQ multiplex PCR, and TCRdb holds only the in-frame ones, with some missing. There are fewer than 20,000 clones in the sample; just under 80% occur only once, and 1.5% to 2% lies in the top ten. The specimen comprised CD4+ T cells from blood, sampled before the fourth cycle of nivolumab. The receptors were gathered from a human donor with classical Hodgkin lymphoma. The CDR3 runs from the conserved cysteine through the conserved F or W. The order of the fields is J gene, V gene, D gene, CDR3 DNA, CDR3 protein. The D gene is left open where the match is weak.

J: TRBJ2-3
V: TRBV7-6
D: TRBD2
DNA: TGTGCCAGCAGTTCAGGGACTAGCGGGCTCGTCACAGATACGCAGTATTTT
CDR3: CASSSGTSGLVTDTQYF

J: TRBJ2-7
V: TRBV19
D: -
DNA: TGTGCCAGTAGTATAGCAGGGGAGCAGTACTTC
CDR3: CASSIAGEQYF

J: TRBJ2-2
V: TRBV2
D: -
DNA: TGTGCCCTAATGGAGGTCGGGGAGCTGTTTTTT
CDR3: CALMEVGELFF

J: TRBJ2-5
V: TRBV18
D: -
DNA: TGTGCCAGCTCTAATAACCAAGAGACCCAGTACTTC
CDR3: CASSNNQETQYF

J: TRBJ2-5
V: TRBV27
D: -
DNA: TGTGCCAGCAGAAAAGAAGGGAACAGAAAAGAGACCCAGTACTTC
CDR3: CASRKEGNRKETQYF

J: TRBJ2-1
V: TRBV20-1
D: -
DNA: TGCAGTGCGCCGATTCGGTATGAGCAGTTCTTC
CDR3: CSAPIRYEQFF

J: TRBJ1-2
V: TRBV9
D: TRBD1
DNA: TGTGCCAGCAGCGTAGCGACAGGGGGCGCTGGCTACACCTTC
CDR3: CASSVATGGAGYTF

J: TRBJ1-1
V: TRBV29-1
D: -
DNA: TGCAGCGTTACCGGGACGGAAAACACTGAAGCTTTCTTT
CDR3: CSVTGTENTEAFF

J: TRBJ2-3
V: TRBV6-5
D: -
DNA: TGTGCCAGCAGATCCGGAAGGCGTGATACGCAGTATTTT
CDR3: CASRSGRRDTQYF

J: TRBJ1-3
V: TRBV5-1
D: -
DNA: TGCGCCAGCTGTCCCACCAACTCTGGAAACACCATATATTTT
CDR3: CASCPTNSGNTIYF

J: TRBJ1-6
V: TRBV7-9
D: -
DNA: TGTGCCAGCGGTACCAATTCTTCACCCCTCCACTTT
CDR3: CASGTNSSPLHF

J: TRBJ2-6
V: TRBV5-1
D: -
DNA: TGCGCCAGCGGGGACGGGTCTGGGGCCAACGTCCTGACTTTC
CDR3: CASGDGSGANVLTF

J: TRBJ2-3
V: TRBV18
D: TRBD2
DNA: TGTGCCAGCTCACCAACCTTTCGACTAGCGGGAGGTTCAGATACGCAGTATTTT
CDR3: CASSPTFRLAGGSDTQYF

J: TRBJ2-1
V: TRBV19
D: -
DNA: TGTGCCAGTACCATCGGGGGGCGGCAGTTCTTC
CDR3: CASTIGGRQFF

J: TRBJ1-2
V: TRBV28
D: -
DNA: TGTGCCAGCAGCCCCGTTAGACATTCTAACTATGGCTACACCTTC
CDR3: CASSPVRHSNYGYTF

J: TRBJ2-7
V: TRBV6-1
D: -
DNA: TGTGCCAGCAGTGGGGACACCCGGGACAACTCCTACGAGCAGTACTTC
CDR3: CASSGDTRDNSYEQYF

J: TRBJ2-7
V: TRBV5-6
D: -
DNA: TGTGCCAGCAGCTTGAGCCCCCGGGACGGCTACGAGCAGTACTTC
CDR3: CASSLSPRDGYEQYF

J: TRBJ1-2
V: TRBV5-4
D: -
DNA: TGTGCCAGCAGCATGAACGACGGCTACACCTTC
CDR3: CASSMNDGYTF

J: TRBJ2-2
V: TRBV4-2
D: TRBD2
DNA: TGTGCCAGCAGCCAACCCGATCAGGGACTAGCGGGAGGCACGGTACTGAACACCGGGGAGCTGTTTTTT
CDR3: CASSQPDQGLAGGTVLNTGELFF

J: TRBJ1-5
V: TRBV18
D: -
DNA: TGTGCCAGCTCACCCGGGACAAATAATCAGCCCCAGCATTTT
CDR3: CASSPGTNNQPQHF

J: TRBJ1-1
V: TRBV4-1
D: TRBD1
DNA: TGCGCCAGCAGCCATATTGGACAGGGCGGCACTGAAGCTTTCTTT
CDR3: CASSHIGQGGTEAFF

J: TRBJ1-3
V: TRBV19
D: TRBD1
DNA: TGTGCCAGTAGTATCGACACAGGGGCCGGAAACACCATATATTTT
CDR3: CASSIDTGAGNTIYF

J: TRBJ2-1
V: TRBV11-3
D: TRBD1
DNA: TGTGCCAGCAGCCGGACAGGGGTCGGGAGGCGAACAAATGGGCAGTTCTTC
CDR3: CASSRTGVGRRTNGQFF

J: TRBJ2-5
V: TRBV5-5
D: -
DNA: TGTGCCAGCAGCTTGGCCGGGGGTTCAGAGACCCAGTACTTC
CDR3: CASSLAGGSETQYF

J: TRBJ1-1
V: TRBV10-2
D: -
DNA: TGCGCCAGCAGTGATATCCGGGGCACTGAAGCTTTCTTT
CDR3: CASSDIRGTEAFF

J: TRBJ1-1
V: TRBV2
D: -
DNA: TGTGCCAGCACCCCGGGGACCACTGAAGCTTTCTTT
CDR3: CASTPGTTEAFF

J: TRBJ2-7
V: TRBV6-6
D: -
DNA: TGTGCCAGCAGTTACGGGGTTAAGGGGGCCTACGAGCAGTACTTC
CDR3: CASSYGVKGAYEQYF

J: TRBJ1-2
V: TRBV6-5
D: -
DNA: TGTGCCAGCAGTTACTCGATAGGGGGAGCTAACTATGGCTACACCTTC
CDR3: CASSYSIGGANYGYTF

J: TRBJ2-1
V: TRBV19
D: -
DNA: TGTGCCAGTAGTATAGGGGGATACAATGAGCAGTTCTTC
CDR3: CASSIGGYNEQFF

J: TRBJ1-2
V: TRBV6-5
D: TRBD1
DNA: TGTGCCAGCACCAAGGGGACAGTATATGGCTACACCTTC
CDR3: CASTKGTVYGYTF

J: TRBJ1-2
V: TRBV5-8
D: -
DNA: TGTGCCAGCAGCGGAGGGACGGTCAACTATGGCTACACCTTC
CDR3: CASSGGTVNYGYTF

J: TRBJ2-7
V: TRBV6-1
D: TRBD2
DNA: TGTGCCAGCAGTAGAGGACTAGTCGGGTCCTACGAGCAGTACTTC
CDR3: CASSRGLVGSYEQYF

J: TRBJ2-2
V: TRBV28
D: TRBD1
DNA: TGTGCCACCCACGCCGGGACAGCGAACACCGGGGAGCTGTTTTTT
CDR3: CATHAGTANTGELFF

J: TRBJ2-5
V: TRBV5-6
D: -
DNA: TGTGCCAGCAGTCGACGGCGGACTCAAGAGACCCAGTACTTC
CDR3: CASSRRRTQETQYF

J: TRBJ2-7
V: TRBV11-2
D: -
DNA: TGTGCCAGCAGCTTAGGGTCAGGGCCCTACGAGCAGTACTTC
CDR3: CASSLGSGPYEQYF

J: TRBJ1-4
V: TRBV28
D: TRBD1
DNA: TGTGCCAGCAGCGGCACAGGGGGGTCAACTAATGAAAAACTGTTTTTT
CDR3: CASSGTGGSTNEKLFF

J: TRBJ2-7
V: TRBV30
D: TRBD2
DNA: TGTGCCTCCCAGGGACTGGCGGGAGGCGAGCAGTACTTC
CDR3: CASQGLAGGEQYF

J: TRBJ2-1
V: TRBV29-1
D: -
DNA: TGCAGCGTTGAAGATCCGGGGGACCAGCAGTTCTTC
CDR3: CSVEDPGDQQFF